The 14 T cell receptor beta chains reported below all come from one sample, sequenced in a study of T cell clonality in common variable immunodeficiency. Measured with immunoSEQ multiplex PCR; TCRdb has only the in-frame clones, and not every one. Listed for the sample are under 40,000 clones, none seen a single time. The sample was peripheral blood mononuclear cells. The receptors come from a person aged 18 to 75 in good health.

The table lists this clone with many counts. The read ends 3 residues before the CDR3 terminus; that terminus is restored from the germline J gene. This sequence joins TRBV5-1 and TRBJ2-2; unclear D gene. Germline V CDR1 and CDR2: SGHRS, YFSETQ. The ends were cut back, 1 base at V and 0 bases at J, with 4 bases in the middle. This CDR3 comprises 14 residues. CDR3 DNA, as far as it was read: TGCGCCAGCAGCTTGCCTGCGAACACCGGGGAG. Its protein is CASSLPANTGE. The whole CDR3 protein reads CASSLPANTGELFF. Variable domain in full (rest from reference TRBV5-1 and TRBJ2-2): KAGVTQTPRYLIKTRGQQVTLSCSPISGHRSVSWYQQTPGQGLQFLFEYFSETQRNKGNFPGRFSGRQFSNSRSEMNVSTLELGDSALYLCASSLPANTGELFFGEGSRLTVL.

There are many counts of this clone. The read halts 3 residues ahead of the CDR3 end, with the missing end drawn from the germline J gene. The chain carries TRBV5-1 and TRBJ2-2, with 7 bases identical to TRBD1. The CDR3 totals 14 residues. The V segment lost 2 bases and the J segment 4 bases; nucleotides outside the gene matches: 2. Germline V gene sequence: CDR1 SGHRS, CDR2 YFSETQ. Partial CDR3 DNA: TGCGCCAGCAGCTTAGGGGGCAGCACCGGGGAG. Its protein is CASSLGGSTGE. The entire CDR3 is CASSLGGSTGELFF.

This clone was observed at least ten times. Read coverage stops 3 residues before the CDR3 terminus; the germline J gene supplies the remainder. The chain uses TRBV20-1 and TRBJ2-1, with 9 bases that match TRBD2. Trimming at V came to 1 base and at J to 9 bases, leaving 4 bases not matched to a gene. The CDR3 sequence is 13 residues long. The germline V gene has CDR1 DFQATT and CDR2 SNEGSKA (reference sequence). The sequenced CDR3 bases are TGCAGTGCTAGAGGTTTAGCGGGAGCTGAG. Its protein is CSARGLAGAE. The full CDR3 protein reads CSARGLAGAEQFF.

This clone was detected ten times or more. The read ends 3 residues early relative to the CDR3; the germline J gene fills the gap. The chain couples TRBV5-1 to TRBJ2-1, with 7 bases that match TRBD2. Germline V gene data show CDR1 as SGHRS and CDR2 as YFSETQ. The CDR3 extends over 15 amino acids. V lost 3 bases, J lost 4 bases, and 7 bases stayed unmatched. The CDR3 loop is CASSWGGAAYNEQFF. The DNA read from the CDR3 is TGCGCCAGCAGCTGGGGAGGGGCGGCATACAATGAG.

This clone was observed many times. The CDR3 protein is CASSLDPSGSGETQYF. The covered CDR3 bases are TGCGCCAGCAGCTTGGACCCTAGCGGGAGCGGGGAGACC. This chain connects TRBV5-1 to TRBJ2-5, with TRBD2 matching over 10 bases. The read stops 3 residues short of the end of the CDR3; the missing end is completed from the germline J gene. Losses at the gene ends were 0 bases for V and 5 bases for J; bases not matched to a gene: 7. The CDR3 loop spans 16 amino acids. Germline V gene sequence: CDR1 SGHRS, CDR2 YFSETQ.

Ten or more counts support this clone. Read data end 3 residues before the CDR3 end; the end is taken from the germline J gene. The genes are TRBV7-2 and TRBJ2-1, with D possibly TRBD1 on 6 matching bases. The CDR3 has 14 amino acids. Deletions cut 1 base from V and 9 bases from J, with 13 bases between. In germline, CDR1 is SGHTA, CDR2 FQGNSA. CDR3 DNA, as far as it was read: TGTGCCAGCAGCTTAGAAGGGGTCAGGGGTGAG. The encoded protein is CASSLEGVRGE. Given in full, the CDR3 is CASSLEGVRGEQFF.

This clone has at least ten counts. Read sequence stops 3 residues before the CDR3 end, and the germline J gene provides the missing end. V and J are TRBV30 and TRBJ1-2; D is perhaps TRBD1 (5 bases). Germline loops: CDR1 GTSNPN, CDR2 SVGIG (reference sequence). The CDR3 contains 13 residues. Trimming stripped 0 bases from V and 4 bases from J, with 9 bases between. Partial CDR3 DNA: TGTGCCTGGAGTGTAGGGGCAGGCTATGGC. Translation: CAWSVGAGYG. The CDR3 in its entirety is CAWSVGAGYGYTF.

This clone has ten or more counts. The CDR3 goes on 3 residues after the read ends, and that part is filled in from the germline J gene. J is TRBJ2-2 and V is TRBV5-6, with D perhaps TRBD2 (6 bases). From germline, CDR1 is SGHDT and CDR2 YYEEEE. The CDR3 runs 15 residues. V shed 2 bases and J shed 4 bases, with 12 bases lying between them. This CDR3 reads CASSLGRGLTGELFF. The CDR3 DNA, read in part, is TGTGCCAGCAGCTTAGGGCGGGGCCTCACCGGGGAG.

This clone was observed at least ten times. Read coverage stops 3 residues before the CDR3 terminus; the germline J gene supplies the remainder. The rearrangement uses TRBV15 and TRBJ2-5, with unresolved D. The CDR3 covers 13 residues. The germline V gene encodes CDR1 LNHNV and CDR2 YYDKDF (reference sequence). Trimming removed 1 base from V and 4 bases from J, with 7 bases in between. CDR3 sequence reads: CATSRATVETQYF. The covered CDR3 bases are TGTGCCACCAGCAGAGCTACAGTAGAGACC.

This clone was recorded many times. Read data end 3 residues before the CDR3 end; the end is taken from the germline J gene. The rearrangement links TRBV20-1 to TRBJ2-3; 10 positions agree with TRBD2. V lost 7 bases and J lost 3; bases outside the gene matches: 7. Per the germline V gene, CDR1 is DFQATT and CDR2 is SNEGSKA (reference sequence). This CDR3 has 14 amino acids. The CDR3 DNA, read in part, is TGCAGTGGGCAGCGGGAGGGCCCGACAGATACG. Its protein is CSGQREGPTDT. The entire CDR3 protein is CSGQREGPTDTQYF.

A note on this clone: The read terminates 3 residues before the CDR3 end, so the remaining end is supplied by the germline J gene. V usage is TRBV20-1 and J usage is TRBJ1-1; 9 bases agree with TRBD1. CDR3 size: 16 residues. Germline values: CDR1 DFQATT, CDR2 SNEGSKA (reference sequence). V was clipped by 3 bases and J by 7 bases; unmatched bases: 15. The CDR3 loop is CSARKKQGARLSEAFF. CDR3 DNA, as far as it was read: TGCAGTGCTAGGAAAAAACAGGGGGCGAGATTGAGTGAA.

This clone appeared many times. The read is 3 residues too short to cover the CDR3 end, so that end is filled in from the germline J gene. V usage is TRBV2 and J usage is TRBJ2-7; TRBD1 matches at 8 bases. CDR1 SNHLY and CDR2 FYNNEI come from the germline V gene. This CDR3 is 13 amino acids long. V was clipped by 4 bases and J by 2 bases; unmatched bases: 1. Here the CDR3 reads CASSGQGTYEQYF. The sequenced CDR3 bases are TGTGCCAGCAGTGGACAGGGGACCTACGAG. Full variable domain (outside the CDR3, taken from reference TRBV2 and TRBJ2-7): EPEVTQTPSHQVTQMGQEVILRCVPISNHLYFYWYRQILGQKVEFLVSFYNNEISEKSEIFDDQFSVERPDGSNFTLKIRSTKLEDSAMYFCASSGQGTYEQYFGPGTRLTVT.

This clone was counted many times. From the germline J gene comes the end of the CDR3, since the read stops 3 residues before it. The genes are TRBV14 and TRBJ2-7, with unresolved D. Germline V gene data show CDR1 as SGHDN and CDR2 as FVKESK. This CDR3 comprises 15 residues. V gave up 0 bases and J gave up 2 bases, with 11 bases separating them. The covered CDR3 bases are TGTGCCAGCAGCCAAGATAGCCTAAACCCCTACGAG. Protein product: CASSQDSLNPYE. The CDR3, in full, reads CASSQDSLNPYEQYF. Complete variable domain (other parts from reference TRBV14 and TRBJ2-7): EAGVTQFPSHSVIEKGQTVTLRCDPISGHDNLYWYRRVMGKEIKFLLHFVKESKQDESGMPNNRFLAERTGGTYSTLKVQPAELEDSGVYFCASSQDSLNPYEQYFGPGTRLTVT.

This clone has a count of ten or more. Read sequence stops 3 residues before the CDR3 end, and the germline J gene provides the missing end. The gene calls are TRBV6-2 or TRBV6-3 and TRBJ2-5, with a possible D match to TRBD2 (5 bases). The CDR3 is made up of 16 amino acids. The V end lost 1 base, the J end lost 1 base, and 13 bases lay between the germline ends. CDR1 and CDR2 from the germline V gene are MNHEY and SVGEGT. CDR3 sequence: CASSYWGSGTQETQYF. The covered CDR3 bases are TGTGCCAGCAGTTACTGGGGAAGCGGAACCCAAGAGACC.